This entry lists 23 T cell receptor beta chains sequenced from one sample in a study of CD8 T cells in ankylosing spondylitis. Study-level findings and limits: Seemingly characteristic of ankylosing spondylitis blood was a TCR beta motif consisting of roughly 8 highly homologous variants.

TCRdb called the 5' RACE reads again in MiXCR, with one record for every CDR3 protein. The sample shows more than 250,000 distinct CDR3 sequences, roughly 8% of them seen only once. Their recognized antigens are unknown. The sequencing input was blood, either unsorted or a sorted T cell fraction (not recorded which). The receptors come from a male donor with ankylosing spondylitis.

This clonotype was detected ten times or more. The chain recombines TRBV4-1 with TRBJ1-2; weak D call: TRBD1 (6 bases). Trimming removed 1 base at V and 7 bases at J, with 10 bases between. The germline CDR1 and CDR2 sequences are MGHRA and YSYEKL. The CDR3 covers 13 residues. CDR3 nucleotides: TGCGCCAGCAGCCAAGTCAGGGGCGGTGGCTACACCTTC. Its protein is CASSQVRGGGYTF.

This chain joins TRBV28 and TRBJ2-7; 10 positions agree with TRBD2. The CDR3 totals 15 residues. After removal of 5 bases from V and 3 bases from J, the junction contained 7 bases not matched to a gene. Germline values: CDR1 MDHEN, CDR2 SYDVKM. DNA for the CDR3: TGTGCCAGCAGTGTCGGACTAGCGGTCTACTACGAGCAGTACTTC. Translating gives CASSVGLAVYYEQYF.

This clonotype was observed a handful of times. This sequence joins TRBV3-1 and TRBJ2-3; 13 nucleotides line up with TRBD2. CDR1 LGHDT and CDR2 YNNKEL come from the germline V gene (reference sequence). With V trimmed by 1 base and J by 5 bases, 3 bases remained unmatched. This CDR3 spans 16 amino acids. As DNA, the CDR3 is TGTGCCAGCAGCCAAGCAAGGACTAGCGGGAGAGATACGCAGTATTTT. It codes for CASSQARTSGRDTQYF.

At least ten counts were recorded for this clonotype. The CDR3 sequence: CSASRSWEQYF. CDR3 in DNA: TGCAGTGCTAGCCGGAGTTGGGAGCAGTACTTC. This chain uses TRBV20-1 with TRBJ2-7; D unresolved. V was clipped by 3 bases and J by 7 bases, with 10 bases between them. CDR1 is DFQATT, CDR2 SNEGSKA, per germline (reference sequence). This CDR3 comprises 11 residues.

The chain uses TRBV14 and TRBJ2-1; D uncertain. The germline gives CDR1 SGHDN, CDR2 FVKESK. The CDR3 has 15 residues. The V gene lost 0 bases and the J gene lost 7 bases, with 13 bases spanning the gap. CDR3 loop: CASSQERWALNEQFF. The CDR3 DNA follows: TGTGCCAGCAGCCAAGAGCGCTGGGCCCTAAATGAGCAGTTCTTC.

This clonotype was recorded a few times. The V gene is TRBV7-3, the J gene TRBJ1-3; TRBD1 agrees at 7 bases. The V gene end was trimmed by 5 bases and the J gene end by 4 bases; junction bases not matched to a gene: 8. The CDR3 length is 15 residues. The germline gives CDR1 SGHTA, CDR2 FQGTGA. CDR3 in DNA: TGTGCCAGCAGCCCGACAGGGCCTACAGGAAACACCATATATTTT. It codes for CASSPTGPTGNTIYF.

The CDR3 coding sequence is TGTGCCAGCAGACTCCGGGACAGGGAAAATTCACCCCTCCACTTT. Its protein product is CASRLRDRENSPLHF. The chain links TRBV6-1 to TRBJ1-6; 9 nucleotides match TRBD1. Germline CDR1 MNHNS, CDR2 SASEGT. The CDR3 is 15 residues long. V lost 6 bases, J lost 7 bases, and 7 bases stayed unmatched.

This sequence joins TRBV28 and TRBJ2-1, with D possibly TRBD2 on 6 matching bases. The ends were cut back, 4 bases at V and 0 bases at J, with 10 bases in the middle. This CDR3 is built from 15 residues. The germline V gene has CDR1 MDHEN and CDR2 SYDVKM. Here the CDR3 DNA reads TGTGCCAGCAGTTATAGCGGATACTCCTACAATGAGCAGTTCTTC. The encoded protein is CASSYSGYSYNEQFF.

The genes are TRBV11-2 and TRBJ2-2; TRBD2 matches 11 bases. The V segment lost 2 bases and the J segment 7 bases; nucleotides outside the gene matches: 12. The germline CDR1 and CDR2 sequences are SGHAT and FQNNGV. CDR3 size: 18 residues. This CDR3 is CASSLQTGLAVAGGELFF. The DNA for the CDR3 is TGTGCCAGCAGCTTACAGACGGGACTAGCGGTAGCGGGCGGGGAGCTGTTTTTT.

This clonotype turned up a few times. The chain has TRBV7-2 and TRBJ1-1, with 11 bases that match TRBD1. Germline CDR1 is SGHTA and CDR2 is FQGNSA. The CDR3 spans 15 residues. The V segment lost 7 bases and the J segment 5 bases; nucleotides outside the gene matches: 9. This CDR3 is CASTPRTGGFTEAFF. As DNA, the CDR3 is TGTGCCAGCACTCCCAGGACAGGGGGCTTTACTGAAGCTTTCTTT.

This clonotype has a handful of counts. The chain carries TRBV12-3 or TRBV12-4 and TRBJ1-3; a possible D gene is TRBD1 (6 bases). CDR3 length equals 13 residues. V dropped 5 bases and J dropped 5 bases, with 10 bases sitting between them. This chain's CDR3 is CASSGDTRNTIYF. CDR3 DNA: TGTGCCAGCAGTGGGGACACAAGAAACACCATATATTTT.

This clonotype appeared a few times. This chain links TRBV5-1 with TRBJ1-1; perhaps TRBD1 as D (5 bases). The CDR3 has 15 residues. In germline, CDR1 is SGHRS, CDR2 YFSETQ. V was trimmed by 1 base and J by 4 bases, leaving 14 bases between them. The CDR3 sequence: CASSLILGTATEAFF. The CDR3, as DNA: TGCGCCAGCAGCTTGATATTGGGGACGGCCACTGAAGCTTTCTTT.

This clonotype occurred a few times. The gene calls are TRBV6-7 and TRBJ2-1, with 7 bases identical to TRBD2. TRBV6-7 is placed among ORFs of uncertain function. The CDR3 extends over 16 amino acids. CDR3 amino acids: CALFRESGTSYNEQFF. CDR3 nucleotides: TGTGCTTTATTTAGGGAGAGCGGGACTTCCTACAATGAGCAGTTCTTC.

The chain joins TRBV7-6 to TRBJ2-2, with TRBD2 matching over 9 bases. The CDR3 runs to 15 residues. J was trimmed by 4 bases and V by 1 base; bases with no gene match: 1. The germline CDR1 and CDR2 sequences are SGHVS and FNYEAQ. CDR3 sequence reads: CASSLGTSVTGELFF. For the CDR3, the DNA is TGTGCCAGCAGCTTAGGGACTAGCGTCACCGGGGAGCTGTTTTTT.

This rearrangement joins TRBV12-3 or TRBV12-4 to TRBJ2-5; 11 bases match TRBD2. The CDR3 spans 15 residues. The V gene end was trimmed by 3 bases and the J gene end by 3 bases; junction bases not matched to a gene: 3. The CDR3: CASSLGLAAEETQYF. CDR3 DNA sequence: TGTGCCAGCAGTTTGGGACTAGCGGCTGAAGAGACCCAGTACTTC.

This chain connects TRBV28 to TRBJ1-4; 7 bases fit TRBD1. V was clipped by 6 bases and J by 7 bases; unmatched bases: 11. Germline loops: CDR1 MDHEN, CDR2 SYDVKM. The CDR3 extends over 15 amino acids. CDR3 bases: TGTGCCAGCAGATTCACAGGGGATCCGGGTGAAAAACTGTTTTTT. This codes for CASRFTGDPGEKLFF.

V and J are TRBV5-1 and TRBJ2-1; D gene uncertain. The CDR3 sequence is 17 residues long. Germline V gene data show CDR1 as SGHRS and CDR2 as YFSETQ. With 2 bases removed from V and 0 bases from J, the gap between germline ends came to 15 bases. The chain's CDR3 is CASSLTGRPPSYNEQFF. The CDR3 DNA sequence: TGCGCCAGCAGCTTAACCGGACGACCCCCCTCCTACAATGAGCAGTTCTTC.

The V call is TRBV9, the J call TRBJ2-7; TRBD2 aligns across 10 bases. Losses at the gene ends were 0 bases for V and 2 bases for J; bases not matched to a gene: 11. The CDR3 has 18 amino acids. Germline assignment: CDR1 SGDLS and CDR2 YYNGEE. The CDR3 region is CASSVGPELAGLAYEQYF. In DNA form, the CDR3 reads TGTGCCAGCAGCGTAGGCCCCGAACTAGCGGGACTCGCCTACGAGCAGTACTTC.

The table lists this clonotype with many counts. The junction differs from germline at one of its ends, possibly a read error. This chain joins TRBV7-7 and TRBJ2-3; 13 bases line up with TRBD2. The CDR3 is 16 amino acids. The germline V gene has CDR1 SSHAT and CDR2 FNYEAQ (reference sequence). The CDR3 loop reads CASSFGLAGATDTQYF. The CDR3 DNA follows: TGTGCTAGCAGCTTCGGACTAGCGGGAGCCACAGATACGCAGTATTTT.

This chain links TRBV2 with TRBJ1-1; D perhaps matches TRBD1 (6 bases). V lost 6 bases and J 5 bases, leaving 10 bases between the germline ends. The CDR3 is 12 residues long. Germline CDR1 reads SNHLY; CDR2 reads FYNNEI. CDR3 nucleotide sequence: TGTGCCAGCAGACAGGGCTCGACTGAAGCTTTCTTT. As protein: CASRQGSTEAFF. Complete variable domain (other parts from reference TRBV2 and TRBJ1-1): EPEVTQTPSHQVTQMGQEVILRCVPISNHLYFYWYRQILGQKVEFLVSFYNNEISEKSEIFDDQFSVERPDGSNFTLKIRSTKLEDSAMYFCASRQGSTEAFFGQGTRLTVV.

This clonotype turned up a few times. The chain recombines TRBV12-3 or TRBV12-4 with TRBJ1-5; no reliable D call. This CDR3 region has 13 residues. V shed 0 bases and J shed 4 bases, with 4 bases lying between them. The CDR3 nucleotides are TGTGCCAGCAGTTTAGCGATGAATCAGCCCCAGCATTTT. The encoded protein is CASSLAMNQPQHF.

This clonotype has ten or more counts. The chain couples TRBV7-9 to TRBJ2-3; no reliable D call. The CDR3 covers 14 residues. V lost 2 bases, J lost 5 bases, and 11 bases lay in between. Germline lookup yields CDR1 SEHNR and CDR2 FQNEAQ (reference sequence). CDR3 loop: CASSLSSFEDTQYF. CDR3 bases: TGTGCCAGCAGCTTATCGAGTTTTGAAGATACGCAGTATTTT. The full variable domain, completed using reference TRBV7-9 and TRBJ2-3, is DTGVSQNPRHKITKRGQNVTFRCDPISEHNRLYWYRQTLGQGPEFLTYFQNEAQLEKSRLLSDRFSAERPKGSFSTLEIQRTEQGDSAMYLCASSLSSFEDTQYFGPGTRLTVL.

The chain recombines TRBV4-3 with TRBJ2-3; the D gene is possibly TRBD2 (7 bases). The germline V gene has CDR1 LGHNA and CDR2 YSLEER. This CDR3 has 16 residues. V was clipped by 0 bases and J by 3 bases, with 13 bases between them. DNA of the CDR3: TGCGCCAGCAGCCAAGAGGCCAGGGGAGGGACAGATACGCAGTATTTT. Residues: CASSQEARGGTDTQYF.